The sequence of this T cell receptor (beta chain) was determined in a study of identical twins. Findings of the study overall: Twin pairs' shared out-of-frame alpha sequences were enriched in low generation probability.

Germline V CDR1 and CDR2: MNHEY, SVGEGT. The CDR3 totals 12 residues. J lost 3 bases, V lost 7 bases, and 2 bases had no gene match. Through template switching, a universal primer site was introduced, and the cDNA contained unique molecular identifiers. Each CDR3 protein gets one entry after TCRdb re-called the 5' RACE reads with MiXCR. Found here are roughly 710,000 distinct CDR3 sequences, 5.5% to 6.5% of them singletons; the top ten hold roughly 2%. This clonotype was seen more than once but under ten times. Its antigen remains unknown. The V gene is TRBV6-2 or TRBV6-3, the J gene TRBJ2-7, with 8 positions matching TRBD2. The sequence was collected from a young man in good health. Sample: naive T cells sorted from blood. CDR3 bases: TGTGCCAGCACCGGGAGGGTCTACGAGCAGTACTTC. This translates into CASTGRVYEQYF.